This T cell receptor beta chain comes out of a study of T cell changes during pregnancy in multiple sclerosis (dated by TCRdb to 2018 to 2020). For the study in its entirety: In women with multiple sclerosis, the researchers looked at how the T cell repertoire shifted as pregnancy progressed.

Receptor amplification or capture employed the immunoSEQ multiplex PCR assay. TCRdb provides this immuneACCESS table in a form limited to in-frame rearrangements. Some clones are lacking; in checked studies, under half of them reflect an unresolved V gene, and why the rest are absent is not known. A total of 37,000 or so clones appear in this sample, 85% to 95% of them only once. The ten largest make up 0.35% to 0.4% of the sample. Concerning this clone itself: This receptor's antigen is unknown. There are no base qualities to consult, and no much larger clone falls within one base.

V is shortened by 4 bases, J by 2 bases, and the region joining them spans 15 bases. CDR1 MNHNS and CDR2 SASEGT were looked up in the germline V gene. The CDR3 runs 15 residues from the cysteine to the phenylalanine. The sequence is cut down to CDR3 DNA, 45 bases in frame from base 1. The V gene is TRBV6-1 and the J gene is TRBJ2-7; TRBD2 might be the D gene, on 5 matching bases. The source material was CD4+ T cells from peripheral blood mononuclear cells, sampled in the second trimester of pregnancy. This TCR derives from a female donor with multiple sclerosis, enrolled in a pregnancy study. The nucleotide sequence reads TGTGCCAGCAGTGTACAAACTAGTTCCGCCTACGAGCAGTACTTC. This yields the protein CASSVQTSSAYEQYF.